The 5 T cell receptor beta chains given below trace back to one sample, sequenced in a study of blood T cell repertoires in COVID-19. Assay: immunoSEQ multiplex PCR; the TCRdb copy retains only in-frame clones and omits some. The table shows about 140,000 clones, with roughly nine tenths occurring only once. Sequenced input: peripheral blood. All receptors come from a woman in her fifties or sixties with active COVID-19.

This clone was counted only a few times. The rearrangement uses TRBV15 and TRBJ1-4; 10 bases align to TRBD1. This CDR3 has 15 residues. Germline loops: CDR1 LNHNV, CDR2 YYDKDF (reference sequence). The ends lost 0 bases at V and 7 bases at J; junction bases unmatched: 2. The CDR3 region has the DNA TGTGCCACCAGCAGAGATAGGACAGGGGGTGAAAAACTGTTTTTT. Translating it yields CATSRDRTGGEKLFF.

In its sample, this clone was seen once. The V and J genes are TRBV2 and TRBJ2-1; 12 nucleotides match TRBD1. The trim removed 6 bases at V and 7 bases at J, leaving 7 bases unmatched. This CDR3 is built from 15 residues. In germline, CDR1 is SNHLY, CDR2 FYNNEI. DNA for the CDR3: TGTGCCAGCAGCGATGGGACAGGGGGCGGGAATGAGCAGTTCTTC. Encoded protein: CASSDGTGGGNEQFF.

The chain recombines TRBV11-3 with TRBJ1-5; D is undetermined. The CDR3 runs 17 residues. CDR1 is SGHNT, CDR2 YENEEA, per germline. Trimming took off 1 base at V and 3 bases at J, with 16 bases between the two ends. This chain's CDR3 is CASSLGLYIVPNQPQHF. As DNA, the CDR3 is TGTGCCAGCAGCTTAGGTTTATATATAGTCCCCAATCAGCCCCAGCATTTT.

This clone was recorded a few times. The chain combines TRBV2 with TRBJ1-5; the D gene is possibly TRBD1 (5 bases). V was pared by 2 bases and J by 0 bases, with 8 bases between. Germline values: CDR1 SNHLY, CDR2 FYNNEI. CDR3 length equals 15 residues. In nucleotides, the CDR3 is TGTGCCAGCAGTGAAACAGGTCATAGCAATCAGCCCCAGCATTTT. Residues: CASSETGHSNQPQHF.

V usage is TRBV18 and J usage is TRBJ2-1, with D unclear. The CDR3 runs to 12 residues. Trimming shortened V by 2 bases and J by 7 bases, and 6 bases separated the two germline ends. Germline lookup yields CDR1 KGHSH and CDR2 LQKENI. The DNA of the CDR3 is TGTGCCAGCTCACCAGCTAGGAATGAGCAGTTCTTC. It is translated as CASSPARNEQFF.